The rows below give T cell receptor beta chains drawn from one sample of a study of blood T cell repertoires in COVID-19. Sequencing used immunoSEQ multiplex PCR; TCRdb keeps in-frame clones, though not all of them. Of hundreds of thousands of clones in the sample, roughly 76% were seen once. The sequenced sample consisted of peripheral blood. The origin of the receptors is a woman of 80 years or more with COVID-19, enrolled during active disease. CDR3s include the opening cysteine and the closing phenylalanine or tryptophan. Each record gives: clone size, V gene, J gene, D gene, CDR3 DNA, CDR3 protein. D genes are given only for firm matches. Size values are once, few and many counts, or a class for expanded clones, and some rows have none.

clone_size: -
v_call: TRBV30
j_call: TRBJ1-2
d_call: -
cdr3_nt: TGTGCCTGGAGTAACACCCGTGGCTACACCTTC
cdr3_aa: CAWSNTRGYTF

clone_size: -
v_call: TRBV18
j_call: TRBJ2-2
d_call: TRBD2
cdr3_nt: TGTGCCAGCTCACGCCTTAGCGGGAGTGGAACCGGGGAGCTGTTTTTT
cdr3_aa: CASSRLSGSGTGELFF

clone_size: -
v_call: TRBV4-1
j_call: TRBJ2-1
d_call: TRBD1
cdr3_nt: TGCGCCAGCAGCCAAGATGGGACAGCTTACAATGAGCAGTTCTTC
cdr3_aa: CASSQDGTAYNEQFF

clone_size: -
v_call: TRBV18
j_call: TRBJ1-2
d_call: -
cdr3_nt: TGTGCCAGCTCAAGCGGACAGTCTGGCTACACCTTC
cdr3_aa: CASSSGQSGYTF

clone_size: -
v_call: TRBV27
j_call: TRBJ1-5
d_call: TRBD1
cdr3_nt: TGTGCCAGCAGCGTCCTCCCGGGGACAGGGATAAACAATCAGCCCCAGCATTTT
cdr3_aa: CASSVLPGTGINNQPQHF

clone_size: -
v_call: TRBV7-3
j_call: TRBJ2-1
d_call: TRBD2
cdr3_nt: TGTGCCAGCAGCTTAATGGGACTAGCGGGGGACAATGAGCAGTTCTTC
cdr3_aa: CASSLMGLAGDNEQFF

clone_size: -
v_call: TRBV29-1
j_call: TRBJ2-2
d_call: TRBD1
cdr3_nt: TGCAGCGTTGAAAGGACAGGGGGAATTATCGGGGAGCTGTTTTTT
cdr3_aa: CSVERTGGIIGELFF

clone_size: -
v_call: TRBV18
j_call: TRBJ1-1
d_call: TRBD1
cdr3_nt: TGTGCCAGCTCATTCCGACAGGGTTGGACTGAAGCTTTCTTT
cdr3_aa: CASSFRQGWTEAFF

clone_size: -
v_call: TRBV5-1
j_call: TRBJ1-1
d_call: -
cdr3_nt: TGCGCCAGCAGCGGCGGGGCCGCCGAGAACACTGAAGCTTTCTTT
cdr3_aa: CASSGGAAENTEAFF

clone_size: once
v_call: TRBV19
j_call: TRBJ1-1
d_call: -
cdr3_nt: TGTGCCAGTAAGGTCACAGGGAGACGGAACACTGAAGCTTTCTTT
cdr3_aa: CASKVTGRRNTEAFF

clone_size: -
v_call: TRBV19
j_call: TRBJ2-6
d_call: -
cdr3_nt: TGTGCCAGTAGTATCCGGCGTGGGCGGGAAAGCTCTGGGGCCAACGTCCTGACTTTC
cdr3_aa: CASSIRRGRESSGANVLTF

clone_size: -
v_call: TRBV14
j_call: TRBJ2-6
d_call: -
cdr3_nt: TGTGCCAGCAGCCAACGGCTACAGGGCGTCCTGACTTTC
cdr3_aa: CASSQRLQGVLTF

clone_size: once
v_call: TRBV5-6
j_call: TRBJ2-3
d_call: -
cdr3_nt: TGTGCCAGCAGCGGGCCAGGGGTGTGGAGCACAGATACGCAGTATTTT
cdr3_aa: CASSGPGVWSTDTQYF

clone_size: -
v_call: TRBV2
j_call: TRBJ2-5
d_call: TRBD2
cdr3_nt: TGTGCCAGCAGCCGTCGCGGGGGGGACAAAGAGACCCAGTACTTC
cdr3_aa: CASSRRGGDKETQYF

clone_size: -
v_call: TRBV30
j_call: TRBJ1-5
d_call: TRBD1
cdr3_nt: TGTGCCTGGAGTGTGGCGGGACAGGGGATTAATCAGCCCCAGCATTTT
cdr3_aa: CAWSVAGQGINQPQHF

clone_size: -
v_call: TRBV28
j_call: TRBJ1-6
d_call: -
cdr3_nt: TGTGCCAGCAGTTTCTCGGGTGCGGGAAATCTACCCCTCCACTTT
cdr3_aa: CASSFSGAGNLPLHF

clone_size: few
v_call: TRBV11-1
j_call: TRBJ2-7
d_call: -
cdr3_nt: TGTGCCAGCAGCTTAGAGGACAGAGGCTCCTACGAGCAGTACTTC
cdr3_aa: CASSLEDRGSYEQYF

clone_size: -
v_call: TRBV2
j_call: TRBJ1-4
d_call: -
cdr3_nt: TGTGCCAGCGGTATAGGGGTGAGAGAAAAACTGTTTTTT
cdr3_aa: CASGIGVREKLFF

clone_size: once
v_call: TRBV7-9
j_call: TRBJ2-5
d_call: TRBD2
cdr3_nt: TGTGCCAGCAGCTTTTCAGCGGGGGGTCAAGAGACCCAGTACTTC
cdr3_aa: CASSFSAGGQETQYF

clone_size: few
v_call: TRBV7-8
j_call: TRBJ1-2
d_call: -
cdr3_nt: TGTGCCAGCAGCTCCCGACTGGATAACTATGGCTACACCTTC
cdr3_aa: CASSSRLDNYGYTF

clone_size: -
v_call: TRBV3-1/TRBV3-2
j_call: TRBJ1-5
d_call: -
cdr3_nt: TGTGCCAGCAGCCAAGCCAGGAATGATCAGCCCCAGCATTTT
cdr3_aa: CASSQARNDQPQHF